This T cell receptor (beta chain) was found in a study of chemoradiotherapy in HPV16-positive cancers. The overall study: Candidate HPV-specific T-cell clones and common TCR motifs came from functional assays in a couple of HPV16-positive patients. Whole-study results and caveats: For HPV16-positive patients, expanding HPV-responsive T cells associated with longer recurrence-free survival. HPV-specific T cells were functionally defined from only a couple of HPV16-positive patients.

The data were produced by immunoSEQ multiplex PCR, yet TCRdb's version contains in-frame clones alone and is incomplete. The sample has about 11,000 clones, 76% seen once. A word on this clone: What it binds is unknown.

CDR1 is SGHRS, CDR2 YFSETQ, per germline. This CDR3 has 16 residues. With 1 base removed from V and 3 bases from J, the gap between germline ends came to 16 bases. This clonotype originated in a human donor with HPV-associated anogenital cancer. This material was collected from a patient who underwent chemoradiotherapy. The chain recombines TRBV5-1 with TRBJ1-2; TRBD1 might be the D (5 bases). The CDR3 coding sequence is TGCGCCAGCAGCTTGTCCCCTACAGGCGCTGACTATGGCTACACCTTC. This codes for CASSLSPTGADYGYTF.